Listed below are T cell receptor beta chains from one sample, sequenced in a study of control samples from healthy donors and cancer patients. Measured with immunoSEQ multiplex PCR; TCRdb has only the in-frame clones, and not every one. Seen here are 150,000 to 200,000 clones, 90% observed once, and the top ten hold roughly 1.5%. The source material was blood. The source of these receptors is a woman aged 50 to 60 in good health. Each CDR3 is given with its conserved first and last residue. A D gene is named only where the DNA matches it firmly. The size of a clone is reported for some rows only, either as once, few or many, or as a class for expanded clones.

.	.	TRBV12-3/TRBV12-4	TRBJ1-1	CASNMPGTEAFF	TGTGCCAGCAACATGCCAGGCACTGAAGCTTTCTTT
.	TRBD1	TRBV5-1	TRBJ1-4	CASSSDRGNEKLFF	TGCGCCAGCAGTTCCGACAGGGGGAACGAAAAACTGTTTTTT
.	.	TRBV5-4	TRBJ1-2	CASSFGGESYGYIF	TGTGCCAGCAGCTTCGGGGGGGAGAGCTATGGCTACATCTTC
.	TRBD1	TRBV11-2	TRBJ2-5	CASSLMRDRDWETQYF	TGTGCCAGCAGCTTAATGAGGGACAGGGATTGGGAGACCCAGTACTTC
.	TRBD2	TRBV13	TRBJ2-7	CASSLEAGGNSYEQYF	TGTGCCAGCAGCTTAGAGGCGGGAGGTAACTCCTACGAGCAGTACTTC
.	.	TRBV30	TRBJ1-1	CAWKGMNTEAFF	TGTGCCTGGAAAGGGATGAACACTGAAGCTTTCTTT
.	.	TRBV28	TRBJ1-2	CASSSPELATNYGYTF	TGTGCCAGCAGTTCCCCAGAGTTGGCAACTAACTATGGCTACACCTTC
.	.	TRBV7-2	TRBJ2-1	CASIATGIGSYNEQFF	TGTGCCAGCATTGCAACCGGGATCGGCTCCTACAATGAGCAGTTCTTC
.	.	TRBV25-1	TRBJ1-6	CASSGQVTLHF	TGTGCCAGCAGTGGACAGGTTACCCTCCACTTT
.	TRBD2	TRBV7-2	TRBJ2-7	CASSRKLAGGSEQYF	TGTGCCAGCAGCCGGAAATTAGCGGGGGGGAGCGAGCAGTACTTC
.	.	TRBV7-8	TRBJ2-5	CASSLAGAETQYF	TGTGCCAGCAGCTTAGCCGGTGCCGAGACCCAGTACTTC
.	TRBD1	TRBV12-3/TRBV12-4	TRBJ1-1	CASSPQDRAAFF	TGTGCCAGCAGTCCACAGGACAGGGCTGCTTTCTTT
.	TRBD1	TRBV9	TRBJ2-2	CASSSPGQGPNTGELFF	TGTGCCAGCAGCTCACCTGGACAGGGGCCGAACACCGGGGAGCTGTTTTTT
.	TRBD1	TRBV5-5	TRBJ2-7	CASSPTGTDLHEQYF	TGTGCCAGCAGCCCTACCGGGACAGATCTTCATGAGCAGTACTTC
.	TRBD2	TRBV6-5	TRBJ2-1	CASSFKAGGPNEQFF	TGTGCCAGCAGTTTTAAAGCGGGAGGCCCGAATGAGCAGTTCTTC
.	TRBD1	TRBV19	TRBJ2-3	CASSDRGQPLDTQYF	TGTGCCAGTAGTGACAGGGGCCAGCCTCTAGATACGCAGTATTTT
.	TRBD1	TRBV5-1	TRBJ2-1	CASSWTRDRGNNEQFF	TGCGCCAGCAGCTGGACCCGGGACAGGGGGAACAATGAGCAGTTCTTC
.	TRBD1	TRBV6-2/TRBV6-3	TRBJ2-3	CASSSRDRDRDTQYF	TGTGCCAGCAGTTCTCGGGACAGGGATAGAGATACGCAGTATTTT
.	TRBD1	TRBV7-8	TRBJ1-2	CASSLGGQVYGYTF	TGTGCCAGCAGCTTAGGTGGACAGGTCTATGGCTACACCTTC
.	.	TRBV5-1	TRBJ2-2	CASSPPGTENTGELFF	TGCGCCAGCAGCCCCCCGGGGACGGAGAACACCGGGGAGCTGTTTTTT
.	.	TRBV5-5	TRBJ2-2	CASSSRAPNTGELFF	TGTGCCAGCAGCTCCCGGGCCCCGAACACCGGGGAGCTGTTTTTT
.	TRBD1	TRBV9	TRBJ1-5	CASSGQGSQPQHF	TGTGCCAGCAGCGGACAGGGGAGTCAGCCCCAGCATTTT
.	.	TRBV27	TRBJ1-1	CASSPRTSRNTEAFF	TGTGCCAGCAGTCCCCGGACCTCTAGGAACACTGAAGCTTTCTTT
once	.	TRBV2	TRBJ1-1	CASSDRGVWRMNTEAFF	TGTGCCAGCAGTGATAGGGGGGTCTGGAGGATGAACACTGAAGCTTTCTTT
.	TRBD1	TRBV11-3	TRBJ1-1	CASSFGQGGLKPFF	TGTGCCAGCAGCTTTGGACAGGGTGGGTTGAAACCTTTCTTT
once	.	TRBV4-1	TRBJ2-1	CASSDRQVLGEQFF	TGCGCCAGCAGCGACCGACAGGTTCTAGGAGAGCAGTTCTTC
.	.	TRBV6-6	TRBJ2-7	CASSYGQGFAYEQYF	TGTGCCAGCAGTTACGGGCAGGGGTTCGCCTACGAGCAGTACTTC
.	TRBD1	TRBV5-1	TRBJ2-3	CASSQGTGSTDTQYF	TGCGCCAGCAGCCAAGGGACAGGGAGCACAGATACGCAGTATTTT
.	TRBD1	TRBV7-3	TRBJ1-2	CASSPTGGIYGYTF	TGTGCCAGCAGCCCAACAGGGGGGATCTATGGCTACACCTTC
.	TRBD2	TRBV4-2	TRBJ2-7	CASSQDASGYEQYF	TGTGCCAGCAGCCAAGATGCTAGCGGCTACGAGCAGTACTTC
.	TRBD1	TRBV24-1	TRBJ2-5	CATSDPDRVSETQYF	TGTGCCACCAGTGACCCGGACAGGGTATCCGAGACCCAGTACTTC
.	.	TRBV6-6	TRBJ1-4	CASSYSGVGEKLFF	TGTGCCAGCAGTTACTCGGGGGTAGGGGAAAAACTGTTTTTT
.	.	TRBV7-8	TRBJ1-2	CASSLSRQSNYGYTF	TGTGCCAGCAGCTTGTCACGACAGTCTAACTATGGCTACACCTTC
.	.	TRBV18	TRBJ2-7	CASSPQASYEQYF	TGTGCCAGCTCACCACAAGCCTCCTACGAGCAGTACTTC
.	.	TRBV6-5	TRBJ1-6	CASRTSENSPLHF	TGTGCCAGCAGGACGTCGGAGAATTCACCCCTCCACTTT
.	.	TRBV28	TRBJ2-7	CASGRGGPYEQYF	TGTGCCAGCGGGCGCGGGGGCCCCTACGAGCAGTACTTC
.	.	TRBV7-9	TRBJ2-7	CASSIRDEQYF	TGTGCCAGCAGCATTCGGGACGAGCAGTACTTC
.	.	TRBV28	TRBJ1-2	CASGLTVGDGYTF	TGTGCCAGCGGCCTAACAGTTGGTGACGGCTACACCTTC
few	.	TRBV28	TRBJ1-2	CASSSGMTFGYTF	TGTGCCAGCAGTTCTGGGATGACCTTCGGCTACACCTTC
.	.	TRBV10-2	TRBJ1-6	CASSDASLNSPLHF	TGCGCCAGCAGTGACGCTTCTTTGAATTCACCCCTCCACTTT
.	.	TRBV25-1	TRBJ1-2	CASSEQQAYYGYTF	TGTGCCAGCAGTGAACAACAGGCCTACTATGGCTACACCTTC
once	.	TRBV5-1	TRBJ2-5	CASSPEFQETQYF	TGCGCCAGCAGCCCGGAATTCCAAGAGACCCAGTACTTC
.	TRBD1	TRBV5-1	TRBJ1-2	CASSLGDRAHGYTF	TGCGCCAGCAGCTTGGGGGACAGGGCCCATGGCTACACCTTC
.	.	TRBV2	TRBJ2-1	CASSKQINEQFF	TGTGCCAGCAGTAAACAAATCAATGAGCAGTTCTTC
.	TRBD1	TRBV28	TRBJ2-7	CASSLSTTGGYEQYF	TGTGCCAGCAGTTTATCTACTACAGGGGGCTACGAGCAGTACTTC
once	.	TRBV29-1	TRBJ1-3	CSVDSLSGNTIYF	TGCAGCGTAGACTCCCTCTCTGGAAACACCATATATTTT
.	TRBD2	TRBV2	TRBJ2-5	CASTRREGPEETQYF	TGTGCCAGCACTCGGCGGGAGGGCCCCGAAGAGACCCAGTACTTC
.	TRBD2	TRBV3-1/TRBV3-2	TRBJ2-1	CASSQALGVAGTQVYEQFF	TGTGCCAGCAGCCAAGCGTTAGGGGTAGCGGGGACCCAAGTTTATGAGCAGTTCTTC
.	.	TRBV2	TRBJ2-7	CASMRQVRVEQYF	TGTGCCAGCATGAGGCAGGTTAGGGTCGAGCAGTACTTC
.	.	TRBV29-1	TRBJ1-1	CSATLTGENTEAFF	TGCAGCGCCACCCTGACAGGAGAGAACACTGAAGCTTTCTTT
once	.	TRBV24-1	TRBJ2-1	CATSLIPGDEQFF	TGTGCCACCAGCCTTATCCCTGGGGATGAGCAGTTCTTC
.	TRBD1	TRBV5-1	TRBJ2-7	CASSSGQGLDYEQYF	TGCGCCAGCAGCTCCGGACAGGGTTTGGACTACGAGCAGTACTTC
.	.	TRBV19	TRBJ1-6	CASSENGGNSPLHF	TGTGCCAGTAGTGAGAACGGAGGGAATTCACCCCTCCACTTT
.	TRBD1	TRBV3-1/TRBV3-2	TRBJ1-2	CASSGTDGYTF	TGTGCCAGCTCTGGGACAGATGGCTACACCTTC
.	.	TRBV9	TRBJ2-1	CASSVGSARNEQFF	TGTGCCAGCAGCGTAGGCTCGGCGAGGAATGAGCAGTTCTTC
.	TRBD1	TRBV7-2	TRBJ1-2	CTSSQGHRGGYGYTF	TGTACCAGCAGCCAGGGCCACAGGGGCGGCTATGGCTACACCTTC
.	TRBD1	TRBV6-5	TRBJ2-5	CASRPLGQGQETQYF	TGTGCCAGCAGGCCCCTCGGACAGGGACAAGAGACCCAGTACTTC
.	.	TRBV6-6	TRBJ2-3	CASSSVTDTQYF	TGTGCCAGCAGCTCGGTCACAGATACGCAGTATTTT
.	.	TRBV7-9	TRBJ1-5	CASSLAGGQPQHF	TGTGCCAGCAGCTTAGCAGGCGGTCAGCCCCAGCATTTT
few	TRBD2	TRBV30	TRBJ2-3	CACRTSGSTDTQYF	TGTGCCTGTCGGACTAGCGGGAGCACAGATACGCAGTATTTT